Below, 7 T cell receptor beta chains from the same sample are listed, as sequenced in a study of blood T cell repertoires in COVID-19. Data came from immunoSEQ multiplex PCR; TCRdb stores just in-frame clones and leaves some out. Of about 170,000 clones in the sample, around 67% were seen once. The specimen was peripheral blood. These receptors were obtained from a woman of 80 years or more with acute or convalescent COVID-19.

This clone was counted between two and nine times. The chain employs TRBV5-1 and TRBJ1-3; no reliable D call. Germline V gene sequence: CDR1 SGHRS, CDR2 YFSETQ. The CDR3 extends over 15 amino acids. V was trimmed by 0 bases and J by 0 bases, leaving 7 bases between them. The CDR3 spells CASSLGSSSGNTIYF. As DNA, the CDR3 is TGCGCCAGCAGCTTGGGCTCGAGCTCTGGAAACACCATATATTTT.

The J gene is TRBJ2-3, the V gene TRBV2, with TRBD2 as a possible D gene (6 bases). CDR3 size: 15 residues. Germline assignment: CDR1 SNHLY and CDR2 FYNNEI. The germline V and J ends were trimmed by 6 bases and 3 bases, with 16 bases remaining between them. CDR3 bases: TGTGCCAGCAGCTCTAGCGTCGGGGGAACAGATACGCAGTATTTT. The encoded protein is CASSSSVGGTDTQYF.

The chain uses TRBV6-5 and TRBJ1-5, with 11 bases fitting TRBD1. This CDR3 spans 14 amino acids. The V segment lost 10 bases and the J segment 6 bases; nucleotides outside the gene matches: 8. Germline V gives CDR1 MNHEY, CDR2 SVGAGI. The CDR3 reads CATRTGGAAQPQHF. The CDR3 DNA sequence: TGTGCCACGCGGACAGGGGGCGCCGCTCAGCCCCAGCATTTT.

V gene TRBV9 combines with J gene TRBJ2-1; TRBD2 matches at 10 bases. The germline CDR1 and CDR2 sequences are SGDLS and YYNGEE. The V segment lost 3 bases and the J segment 2 bases; nucleotides outside the gene matches: 5. This CDR3 has 16 residues. CDR3 sequence (DNA): TGTGCCAGCAGCGCCCTAGCGGGAGATACCTACAATGAGCAGTTCTTC. Translated, it gives CASSALAGDTYNEQFF.

V is TRBV27 and J is TRBJ2-2; D might be TRBD1 (6 bases). Trimming cost V 6 bases and J 5 bases, with 13 bases left between them. Germline V gives CDR1 MNHEY, CDR2 SMNVEV (reference sequence). The CDR3 contains 14 residues. CDR3 region: CASRLQGGTGELFF. The CDR3 DNA reads TGTGCCAGCAGGCTACAGGGTGGGACCGGGGAGCTGTTTTTT.

The chain carries TRBV6-5 and TRBJ2-3, with a tentative D call TRBD2 (6 bases). This CDR3 is 15 amino acids long. V dropped 7 bases and J dropped 0 bases, with 14 bases sitting between them. Per germline, CDR1 MNHEY and CDR2 SVGAGI. Here the CDR3 reads CASTLAITSTDTQYF. In nucleotides, the CDR3 is TGTGCCAGCACCCTAGCGATAACTAGCACAGATACGCAGTATTTT.

V usage is TRBV27 and J usage is TRBJ2-3, with D maybe TRBD2 (5 bases). From germline, CDR1 is MNHEY and CDR2 SMNVEV (reference sequence). Trimming took 3 bases from V and 6 from J, leaving 19 bases between them. The CDR3 covers 16 residues. The CDR3, as DNA: TGTGCCAGCAGTTTGAGGGAGCCTAGTCTGGGGGATACGCAGTATTTT. It codes for CASSLREPSLGDTQYF.